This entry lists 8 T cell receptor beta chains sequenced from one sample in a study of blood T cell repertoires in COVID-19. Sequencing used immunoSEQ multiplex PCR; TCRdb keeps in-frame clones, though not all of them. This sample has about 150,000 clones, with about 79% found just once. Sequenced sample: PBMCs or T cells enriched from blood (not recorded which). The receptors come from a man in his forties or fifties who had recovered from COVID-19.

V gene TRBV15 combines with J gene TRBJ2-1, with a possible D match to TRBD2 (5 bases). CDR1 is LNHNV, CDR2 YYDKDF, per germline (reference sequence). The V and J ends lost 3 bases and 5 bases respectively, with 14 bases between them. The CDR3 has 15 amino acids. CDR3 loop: CATSSSSHPNNEQFF. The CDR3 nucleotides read TGTGCCACCAGCAGCTCTAGCCACCCCAACAATGAGCAGTTCTTC.

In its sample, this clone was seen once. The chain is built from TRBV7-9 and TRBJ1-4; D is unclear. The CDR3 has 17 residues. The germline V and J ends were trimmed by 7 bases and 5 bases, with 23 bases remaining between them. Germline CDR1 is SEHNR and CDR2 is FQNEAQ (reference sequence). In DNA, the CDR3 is TGTGCCAGCACTCCCCCCTCCGTGGGCCCTAGCAATGAAAAACTGTTTTTT. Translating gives CASTPPSVGPSNEKLFF.

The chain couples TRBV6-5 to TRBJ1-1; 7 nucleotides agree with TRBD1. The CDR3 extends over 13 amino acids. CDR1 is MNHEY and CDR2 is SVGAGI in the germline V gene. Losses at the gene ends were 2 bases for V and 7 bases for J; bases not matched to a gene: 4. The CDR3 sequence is CASSYPGTDEAFF. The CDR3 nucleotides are TGTGCCAGCAGTTACCCCGGGACAGATGAAGCTTTCTTT.

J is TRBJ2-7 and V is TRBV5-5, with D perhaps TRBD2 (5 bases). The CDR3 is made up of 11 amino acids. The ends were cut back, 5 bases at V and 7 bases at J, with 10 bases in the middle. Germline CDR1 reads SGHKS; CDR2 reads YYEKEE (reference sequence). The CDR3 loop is CASSYGVEQYF. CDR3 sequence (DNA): TGTGCCAGCAGTTACGGGGTAGAGCAGTACTTC.

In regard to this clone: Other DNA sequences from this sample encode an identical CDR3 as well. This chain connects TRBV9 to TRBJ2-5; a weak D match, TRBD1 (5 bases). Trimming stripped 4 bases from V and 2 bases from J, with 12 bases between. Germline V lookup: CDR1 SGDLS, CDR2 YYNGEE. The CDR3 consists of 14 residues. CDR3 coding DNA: TGTGCCAGCAGCCCTAGGGGTGGGCAAGAGACCCAGTACTTC. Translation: CASSPRGGQETQYF.

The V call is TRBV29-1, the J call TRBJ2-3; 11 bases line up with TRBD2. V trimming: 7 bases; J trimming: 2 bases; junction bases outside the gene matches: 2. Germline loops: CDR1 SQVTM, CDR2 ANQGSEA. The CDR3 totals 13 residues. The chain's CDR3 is CSGSGGATDTQYF. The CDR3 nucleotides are TGCAGCGGTAGCGGGGGGGCCACAGATACGCAGTATTTT.

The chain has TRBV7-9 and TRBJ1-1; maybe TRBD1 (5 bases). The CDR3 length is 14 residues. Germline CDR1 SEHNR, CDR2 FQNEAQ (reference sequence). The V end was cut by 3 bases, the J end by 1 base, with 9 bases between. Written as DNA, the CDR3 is TGTGCCAGCAGCTTTAATCAGGGGAACACTGAAGCTTTCTTT. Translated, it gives CASSFNQGNTEAFF.

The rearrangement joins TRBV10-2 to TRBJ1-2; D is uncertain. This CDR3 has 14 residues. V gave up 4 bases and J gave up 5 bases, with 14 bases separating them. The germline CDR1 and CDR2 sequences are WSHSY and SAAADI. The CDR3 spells CASSARGTPYGYTF. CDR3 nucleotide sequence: TGCGCCAGCAGTGCCCGGGGAACGCCTTATGGCTACACCTTC.